This T cell receptor beta chain was identified in a study of blood T cell repertoires in COVID-19. Study summary: The United States, Italy and Spain provided the acute and convalescent COVID-19 samples.

The CDR3 runs to 14 residues. Germline V gives CDR1 LNHDA, CDR2 SQIVND (reference sequence). The junction had 8 bases not matched to a gene; V was cut back by 3 bases and J by 6 bases. Clones were read by immunoSEQ multiplex PCR, and TCRdb kept only the in-frame ones, dropping some. The data hold tens of thousands of clones, with about nine tenths observed a single time. This clonotype was obtained from an elderly woman with acute or convalescent COVID-19. The specimen sequenced was peripheral blood. The chain links TRBV19 to TRBJ2-7, with TRBD2 matching over 7 bases. CDR3 DNA: TGTGCCAGTAGTATTTCTGTGACTAGCCCCGAGCAGTACTTC. This gives the protein CASSISVTSPEQYF. Looking up the rest from reference TRBV19 and TRBJ2-7 gives the full variable domain: DGGITQSPKYLFRKEGQNVTLSCEQNLNHDAMYWYRQDPGQGLRLIYYSQIVNDFQKGDIAEGYSVSREKKESFPLTVTSAQKNPTAFYLCASSISVTSPEQYFGPGTRLTVT.